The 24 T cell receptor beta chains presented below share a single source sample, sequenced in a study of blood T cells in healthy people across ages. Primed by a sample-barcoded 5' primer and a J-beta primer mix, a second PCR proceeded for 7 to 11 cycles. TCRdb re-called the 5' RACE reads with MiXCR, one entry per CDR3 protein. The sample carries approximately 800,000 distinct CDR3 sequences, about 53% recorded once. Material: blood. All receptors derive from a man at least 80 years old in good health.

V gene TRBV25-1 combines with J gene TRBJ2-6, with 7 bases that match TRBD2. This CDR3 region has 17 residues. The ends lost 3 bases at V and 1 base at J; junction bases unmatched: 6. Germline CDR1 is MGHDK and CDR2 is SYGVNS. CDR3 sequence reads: CASSDSLGGSGANVLTF. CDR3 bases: TGTGCCAGCAGTGATAGTCTCGGGGGGTCTGGGGCCAACGTCCTGACTTTC.

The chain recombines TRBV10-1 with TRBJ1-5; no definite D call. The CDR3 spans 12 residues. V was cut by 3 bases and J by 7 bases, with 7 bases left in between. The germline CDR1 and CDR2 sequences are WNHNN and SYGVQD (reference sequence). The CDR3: CASSDPGQPQHF. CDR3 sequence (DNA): TGCGCCAGCAGTGATCCGGGACAGCCCCAGCATTTT.

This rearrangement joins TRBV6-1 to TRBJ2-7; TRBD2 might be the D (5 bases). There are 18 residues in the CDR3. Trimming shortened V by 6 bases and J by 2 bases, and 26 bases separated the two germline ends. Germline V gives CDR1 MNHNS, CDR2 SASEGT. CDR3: CASSPRARFRQSPYEQYF. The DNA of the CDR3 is TGTGCCAGCAGCCCGCGGGCAAGGTTCCGACAAAGCCCCTACGAGCAGTACTTC.

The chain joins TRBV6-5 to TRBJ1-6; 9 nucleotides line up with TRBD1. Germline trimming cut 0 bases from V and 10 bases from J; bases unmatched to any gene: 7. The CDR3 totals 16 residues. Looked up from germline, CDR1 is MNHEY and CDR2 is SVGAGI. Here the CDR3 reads CASSYSDRGAESPLHF. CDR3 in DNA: TGTGCCAGCAGTTACTCGGACAGGGGAGCGGAATCACCCCTCCACTTT.

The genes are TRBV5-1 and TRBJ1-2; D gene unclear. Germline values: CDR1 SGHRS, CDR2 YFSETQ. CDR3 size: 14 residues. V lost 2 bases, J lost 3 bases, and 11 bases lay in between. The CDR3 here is CASSFSRADYGYTF. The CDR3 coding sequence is TGCGCCAGCAGCTTCAGTAGGGCGGACTATGGCTACACCTTC.

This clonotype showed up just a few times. The CDR3 protein is CASSLSLGTGNTEAFF. CDR3 bases: TGTGCCAGCAGTTTATCTTTGGGGACAGGGAACACTGAAGCTTTCTTT. The V gene is TRBV12-3 or TRBV12-4, the J gene TRBJ1-1; TRBD1 matches 8 bases. The junction had 6 bases not matched to a gene; V was cut back by 2 bases and J by 1 base. The CDR3 has 16 amino acids.

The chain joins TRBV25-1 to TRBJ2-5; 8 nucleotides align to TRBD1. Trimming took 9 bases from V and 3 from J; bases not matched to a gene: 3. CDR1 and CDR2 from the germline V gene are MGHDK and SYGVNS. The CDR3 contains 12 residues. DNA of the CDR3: TGTGCCAGGGACAGGGTAAAAGAGACCCAGTACTTC. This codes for CARDRVKETQYF.

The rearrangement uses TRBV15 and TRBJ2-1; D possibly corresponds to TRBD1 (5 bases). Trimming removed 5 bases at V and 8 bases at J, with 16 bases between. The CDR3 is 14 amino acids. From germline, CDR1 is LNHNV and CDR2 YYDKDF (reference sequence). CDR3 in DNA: TGTGCCACCAGCCCAGCTGGGGCTATTTATGAGCAGTTCTTC. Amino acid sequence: CATSPAGAIYEQFF.

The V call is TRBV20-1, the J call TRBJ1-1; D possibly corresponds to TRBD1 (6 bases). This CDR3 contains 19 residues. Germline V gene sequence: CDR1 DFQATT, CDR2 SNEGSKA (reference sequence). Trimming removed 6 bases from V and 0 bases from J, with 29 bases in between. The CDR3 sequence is CSAANSLAGVGGMNTEAFF. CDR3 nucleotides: TGCAGTGCGGCCAATAGTTTAGCGGGAGTAGGGGGGATGAACACTGAAGCTTTCTTT.

The CDR3 region is CASSHHGNTEAFF. Here the CDR3 DNA reads TGTGCCAGCAGCCACCACGGGAACACTGAAGCTTTCTTT. The chain links TRBV12-3 or TRBV12-4 to TRBJ1-1; no reliable D call. The V end lost 6 bases, the J end lost 1 base, and 9 bases lay between the germline ends. This CDR3 is built from 13 residues.

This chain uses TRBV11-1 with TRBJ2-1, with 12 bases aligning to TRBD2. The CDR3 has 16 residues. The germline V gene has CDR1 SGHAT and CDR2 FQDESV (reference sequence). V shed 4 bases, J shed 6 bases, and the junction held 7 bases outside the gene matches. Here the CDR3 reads CASSSRLAGVTNEQFF. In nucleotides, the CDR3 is TGTGCCAGCAGCTCCAGACTAGCGGGAGTAACCAATGAGCAGTTCTTC.

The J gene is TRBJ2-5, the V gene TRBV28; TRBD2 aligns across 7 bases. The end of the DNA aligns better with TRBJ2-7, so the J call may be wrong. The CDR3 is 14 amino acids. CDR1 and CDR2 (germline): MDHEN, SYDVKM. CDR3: CASRWTRGSLEQYF. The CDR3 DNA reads TGTGCCAGCAGATGGACTAGAGGCTCGCTCGAGCAGTACTTC.

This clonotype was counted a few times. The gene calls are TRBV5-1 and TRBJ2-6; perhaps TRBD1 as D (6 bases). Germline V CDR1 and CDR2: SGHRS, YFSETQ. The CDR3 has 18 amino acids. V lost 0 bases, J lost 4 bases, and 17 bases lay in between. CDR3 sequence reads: CASSLGSTGHSGANVLTF. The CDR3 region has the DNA TGCGCCAGCAGCTTGGGTTCTACAGGGCACTCCGGGGCCAACGTCCTGACTTTC.

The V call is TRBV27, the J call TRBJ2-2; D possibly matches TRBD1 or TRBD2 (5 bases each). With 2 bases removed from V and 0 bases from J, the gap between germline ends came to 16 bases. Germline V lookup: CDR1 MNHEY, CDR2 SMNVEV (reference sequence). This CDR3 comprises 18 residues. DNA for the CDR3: TGTGCCAGCAGTTTACGGGGTGAGGGGCGCTCGAACACCGGGGAGCTGTTTTTT. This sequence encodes CASSLRGEGRSNTGELFF.

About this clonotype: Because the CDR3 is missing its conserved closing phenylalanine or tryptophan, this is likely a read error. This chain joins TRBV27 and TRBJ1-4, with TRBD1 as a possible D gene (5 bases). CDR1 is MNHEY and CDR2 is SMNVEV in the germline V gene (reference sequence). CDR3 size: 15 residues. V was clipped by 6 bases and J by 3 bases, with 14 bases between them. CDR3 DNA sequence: TGTGCCAGCAGCCTGGAGGGGCTGGCTAATGAAAAACTGTTTTTG. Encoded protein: CASSLEGLANEKLFL.

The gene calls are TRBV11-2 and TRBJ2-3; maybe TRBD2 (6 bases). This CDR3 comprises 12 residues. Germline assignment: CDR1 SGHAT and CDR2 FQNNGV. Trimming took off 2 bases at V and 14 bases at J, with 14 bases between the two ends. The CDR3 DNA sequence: TGTGCCAGCAGCTTATGGGCGGGACGAGGGTATTTT. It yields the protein CASSLWAGRGYF.

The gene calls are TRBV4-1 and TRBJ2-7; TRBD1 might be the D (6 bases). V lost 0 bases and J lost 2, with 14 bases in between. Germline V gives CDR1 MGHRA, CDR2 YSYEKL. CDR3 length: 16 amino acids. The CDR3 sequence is CASSQDPQGPTYEQYF. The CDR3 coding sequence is TGCGCCAGCAGCCAAGACCCCCAGGGGCCAACCTACGAGCAGTACTTC.

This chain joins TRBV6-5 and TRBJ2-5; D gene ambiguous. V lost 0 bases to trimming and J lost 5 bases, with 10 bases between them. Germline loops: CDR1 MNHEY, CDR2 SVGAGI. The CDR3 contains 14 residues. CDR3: CASSYSETGETQYF. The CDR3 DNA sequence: TGTGCCAGCAGTTACTCGGAGACTGGCGAGACCCAGTACTTC.

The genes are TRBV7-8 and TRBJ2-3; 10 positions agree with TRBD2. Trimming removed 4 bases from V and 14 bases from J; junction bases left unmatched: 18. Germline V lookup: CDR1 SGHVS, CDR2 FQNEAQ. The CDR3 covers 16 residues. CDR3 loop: CASSSPSGRARRYAYF. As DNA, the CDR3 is TGTGCCAGCAGCTCCCCCAGCGGGAGGGCCCGGAGATACGCGTATTTT.

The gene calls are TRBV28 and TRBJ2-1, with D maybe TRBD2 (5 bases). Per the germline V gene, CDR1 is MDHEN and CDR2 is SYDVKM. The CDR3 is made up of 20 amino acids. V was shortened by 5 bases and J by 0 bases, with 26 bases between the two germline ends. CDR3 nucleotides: TGTGCCAGCAGTACCCTACTTGTGGGAGTTTTCCCAAGCTCCTACAATGAGCAGTTCTTC. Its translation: CASSTLLVGVFPSSYNEQFF.

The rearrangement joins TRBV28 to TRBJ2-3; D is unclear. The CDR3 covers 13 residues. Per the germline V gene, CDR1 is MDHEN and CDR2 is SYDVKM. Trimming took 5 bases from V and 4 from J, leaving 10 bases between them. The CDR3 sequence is CASSPLAPDTQYF. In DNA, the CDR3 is TGTGCCAGCAGTCCGCTCGCCCCAGATACGCAGTATTTT.

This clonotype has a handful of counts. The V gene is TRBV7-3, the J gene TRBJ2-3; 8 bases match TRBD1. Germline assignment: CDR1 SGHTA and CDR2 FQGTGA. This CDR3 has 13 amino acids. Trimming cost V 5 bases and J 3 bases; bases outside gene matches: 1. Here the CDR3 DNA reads TGTGCCAGCAGCAGACAGGGGACAGATACGCAGTATTTT. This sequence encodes CASSRQGTDTQYF.

CDR3 in DNA: TGTGCCAGCAGCTTAAGTGGCACCACCATATATTTT. Translation: CASSLSGTTIYF. V and J are TRBV11-2 and TRBJ1-3; D unclear. CDR3 length: 12 residues. V was clipped by 2 bases and J by 9 bases, with 8 bases between them. Germline V CDR1 and CDR2: SGHAT, FQNNGV.

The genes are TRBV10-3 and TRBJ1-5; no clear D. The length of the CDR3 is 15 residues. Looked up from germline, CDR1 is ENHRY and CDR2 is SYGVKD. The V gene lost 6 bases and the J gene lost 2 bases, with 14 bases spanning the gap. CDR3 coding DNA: TGTGCCATCAGGTTTCGAATAGAGGGCAATCAGCCCCAGCATTTT. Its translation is CAIRFRIEGNQPQHF.